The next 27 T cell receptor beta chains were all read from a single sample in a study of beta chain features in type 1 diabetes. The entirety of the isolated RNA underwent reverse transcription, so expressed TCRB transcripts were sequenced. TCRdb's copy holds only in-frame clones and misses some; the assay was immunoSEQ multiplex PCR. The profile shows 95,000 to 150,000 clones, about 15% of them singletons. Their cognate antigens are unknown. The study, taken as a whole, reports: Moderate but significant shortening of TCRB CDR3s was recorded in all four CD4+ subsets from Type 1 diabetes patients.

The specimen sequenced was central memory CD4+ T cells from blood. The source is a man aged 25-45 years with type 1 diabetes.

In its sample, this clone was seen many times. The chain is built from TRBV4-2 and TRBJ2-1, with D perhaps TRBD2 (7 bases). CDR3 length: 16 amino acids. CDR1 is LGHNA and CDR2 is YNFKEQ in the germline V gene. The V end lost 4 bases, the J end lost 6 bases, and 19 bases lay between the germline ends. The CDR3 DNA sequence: TGTGCCAGCAGCCGCTCTGGCGGGGGCCCTTTCAATGAGCAGTTCTTC. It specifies CASSRSGGGPFNEQFF.

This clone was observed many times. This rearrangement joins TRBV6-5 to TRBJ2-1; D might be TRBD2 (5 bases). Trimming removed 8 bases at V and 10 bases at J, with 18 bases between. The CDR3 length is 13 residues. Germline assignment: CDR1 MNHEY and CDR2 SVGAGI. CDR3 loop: CASAAGQEREQFF. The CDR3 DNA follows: TGTGCCAGCGCCGCGGGCCAAGAAAGGGAGCAGTTCTTC.

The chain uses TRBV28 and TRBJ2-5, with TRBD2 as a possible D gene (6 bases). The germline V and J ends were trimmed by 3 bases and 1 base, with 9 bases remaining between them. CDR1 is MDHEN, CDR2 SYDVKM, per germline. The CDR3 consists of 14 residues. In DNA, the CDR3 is TGTGCCAGCAGTTTCCGGGACTTCCAAGAGACCCAGTACTTC. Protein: CASSFRDFQETQYF.

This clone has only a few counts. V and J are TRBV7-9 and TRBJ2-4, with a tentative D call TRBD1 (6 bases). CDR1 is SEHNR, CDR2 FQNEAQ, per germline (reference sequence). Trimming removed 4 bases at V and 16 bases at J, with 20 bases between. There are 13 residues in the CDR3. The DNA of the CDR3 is TGTGCCAGCAGCTCCACCCGGGGACAACGGAGCTACTTC. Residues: CASSSTRGQRSYF. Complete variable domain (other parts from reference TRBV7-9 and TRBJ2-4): DTGVSQNPRHKITKRGQNVTFRCDPISEHNRLYWYRQTLGQGPEFLTYFQNEAQLEKSRLLSDRFSAERPKGSFSTLEIQRTEQGDSAMYLCASSSTRGQRSYFGAGTRLSVL.

The CDR3 DNA follows: TGTGCCAGCAGCTTAGCGGGGAAGGATGGCTACACCTTC. Encoded protein: CASSLAGKDGYTF. The rearrangement uses TRBV7-9 and TRBJ1-2; the D is unclear. The V gene's germline CDR1 is SEHNR and CDR2 FQNEAQ (reference sequence). V lost 0 bases to trimming and J lost 6 bases, with 8 bases between them. The CDR3 sequence is 13 residues long.

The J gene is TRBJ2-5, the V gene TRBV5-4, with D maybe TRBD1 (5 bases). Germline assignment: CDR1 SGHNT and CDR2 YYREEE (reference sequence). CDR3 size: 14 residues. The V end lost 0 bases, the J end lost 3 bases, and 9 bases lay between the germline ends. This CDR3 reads CASSLGGREETQYF. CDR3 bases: TGTGCCAGCAGCTTGGGGGGCAGGGAAGAGACCCAGTACTTC. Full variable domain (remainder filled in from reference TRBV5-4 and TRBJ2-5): ETGVTQSPTHLIKTRGQQVTLRCSSQSGHNTVSWYQQALGQGPQFIFQYYREEENGRGNFPPRFSGLQFPNYSSELNVNALELDDSALYLCASSLGGREETQYFGPGTRLLVL.

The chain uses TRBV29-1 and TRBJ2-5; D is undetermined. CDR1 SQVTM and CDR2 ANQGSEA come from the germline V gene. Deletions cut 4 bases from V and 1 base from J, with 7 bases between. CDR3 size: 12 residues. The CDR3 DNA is TGCAGCGTTGTGTGGCCCCAAGAGACCCAGTACTTC. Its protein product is CSVVWPQETQYF.

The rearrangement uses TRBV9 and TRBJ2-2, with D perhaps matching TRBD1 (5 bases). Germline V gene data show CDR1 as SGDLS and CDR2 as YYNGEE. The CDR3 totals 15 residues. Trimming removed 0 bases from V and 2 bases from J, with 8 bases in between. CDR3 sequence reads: CASSVGTPNTGELFF. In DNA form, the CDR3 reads TGTGCCAGCAGCGTAGGGACACCTAACACCGGGGAGCTGTTTTTT.

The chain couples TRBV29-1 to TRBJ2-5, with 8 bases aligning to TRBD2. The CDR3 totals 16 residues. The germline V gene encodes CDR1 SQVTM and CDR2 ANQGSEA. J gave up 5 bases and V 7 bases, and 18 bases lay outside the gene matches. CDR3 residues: CSGAPPGAGGQETQYF. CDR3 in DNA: TGCAGCGGTGCCCCCCCCGGGGCGGGGGGCCAGGAGACCCAGTACTTC.

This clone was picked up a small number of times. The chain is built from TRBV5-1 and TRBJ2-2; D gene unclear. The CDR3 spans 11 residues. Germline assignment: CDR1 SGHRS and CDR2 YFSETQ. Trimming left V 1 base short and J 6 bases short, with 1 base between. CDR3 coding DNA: TGCGCCAGCAGCTTGCCCGGGGAGCTGTTTTTT. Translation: CASSLPGELFF.

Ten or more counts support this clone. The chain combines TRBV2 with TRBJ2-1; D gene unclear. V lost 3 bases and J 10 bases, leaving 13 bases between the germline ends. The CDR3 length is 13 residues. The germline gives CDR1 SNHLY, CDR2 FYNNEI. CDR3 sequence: CASSDGGDTEQFF. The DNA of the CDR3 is TGTGCCAGCAGTGATGGCGGAGACACGGAGCAGTTCTTC.

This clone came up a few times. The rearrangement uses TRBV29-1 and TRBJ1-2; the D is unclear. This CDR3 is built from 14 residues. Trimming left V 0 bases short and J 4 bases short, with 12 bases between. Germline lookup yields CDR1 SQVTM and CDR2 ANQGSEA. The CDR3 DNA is TGCAGCGTTGAAGATCCGGTCGGGTTCTATGGCTACACCTTC. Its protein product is CSVEDPVGFYGYTF.

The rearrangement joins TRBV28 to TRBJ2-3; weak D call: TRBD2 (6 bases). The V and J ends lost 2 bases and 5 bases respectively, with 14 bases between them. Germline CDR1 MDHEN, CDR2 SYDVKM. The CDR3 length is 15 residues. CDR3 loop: CASSLLAWGGDTQYF. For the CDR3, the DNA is TGTGCCAGCAGTTTACTAGCGTGGGGAGGAGATACGCAGTATTTT.

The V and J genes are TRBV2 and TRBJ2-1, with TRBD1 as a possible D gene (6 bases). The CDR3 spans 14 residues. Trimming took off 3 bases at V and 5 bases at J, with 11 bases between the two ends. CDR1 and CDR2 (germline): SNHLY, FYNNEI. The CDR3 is CASSEVQGNNEQFF. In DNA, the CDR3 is TGTGCCAGCAGTGAGGTACAGGGAAACAATGAGCAGTTCTTC.

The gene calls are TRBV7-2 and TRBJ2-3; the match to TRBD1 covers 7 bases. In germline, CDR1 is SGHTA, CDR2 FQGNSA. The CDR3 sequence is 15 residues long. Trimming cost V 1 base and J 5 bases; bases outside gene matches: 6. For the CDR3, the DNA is TGTGCCAGCAGCTTAGAATACAACAGGGGAGATACGCAGTATTTT. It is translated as CASSLEYNRGDTQYF.

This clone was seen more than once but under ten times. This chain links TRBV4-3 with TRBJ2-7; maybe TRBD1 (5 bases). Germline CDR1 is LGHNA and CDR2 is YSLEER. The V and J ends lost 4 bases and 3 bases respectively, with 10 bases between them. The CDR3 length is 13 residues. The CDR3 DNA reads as TGCGCCAGCAGCCGGGGCAGGAACTACGAGCAGTACTTC. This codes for CASSRGRNYEQYF.

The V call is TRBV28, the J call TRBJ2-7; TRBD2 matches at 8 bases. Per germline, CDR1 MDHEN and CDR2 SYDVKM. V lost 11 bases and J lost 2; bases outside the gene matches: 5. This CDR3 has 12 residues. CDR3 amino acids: CASHGRAYEQYF. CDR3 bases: TGTGCCTCGCACGGGAGGGCCTACGAGCAGTACTTC.

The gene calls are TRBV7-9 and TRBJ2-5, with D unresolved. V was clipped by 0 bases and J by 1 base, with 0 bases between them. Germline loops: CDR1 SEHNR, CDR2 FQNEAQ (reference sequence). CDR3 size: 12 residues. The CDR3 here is CASSLAQETQYF. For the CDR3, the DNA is TGTGCCAGCAGCTTAGCCCAAGAGACCCAGTACTTC.

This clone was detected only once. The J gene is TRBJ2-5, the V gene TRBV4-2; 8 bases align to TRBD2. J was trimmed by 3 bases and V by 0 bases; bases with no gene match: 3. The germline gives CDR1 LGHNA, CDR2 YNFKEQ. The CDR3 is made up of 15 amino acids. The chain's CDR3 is CASSQDGGGKETQYF. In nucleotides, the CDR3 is TGTGCCAGCAGCCAAGATGGCGGGGGGAAAGAGACCCAGTACTTC.

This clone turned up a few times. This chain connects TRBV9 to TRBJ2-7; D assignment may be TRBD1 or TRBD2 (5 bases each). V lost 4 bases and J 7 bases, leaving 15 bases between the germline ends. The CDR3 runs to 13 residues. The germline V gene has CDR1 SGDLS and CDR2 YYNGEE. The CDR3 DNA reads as TGTGCCAGCAGCCTGAGAGGGGTGGATGAGCAGTACTTC. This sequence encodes CASSLRGVDEQYF.

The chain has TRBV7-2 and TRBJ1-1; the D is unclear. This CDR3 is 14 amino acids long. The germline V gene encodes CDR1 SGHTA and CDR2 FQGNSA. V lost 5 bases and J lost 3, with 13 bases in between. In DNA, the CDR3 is TGTGCCAGCAGCAAGGACGGGAGATACACTGAAGCTTTCTTT. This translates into CASSKDGRYTEAFF.

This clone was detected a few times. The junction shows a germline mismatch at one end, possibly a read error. This CDR3 is CASSLDGSYEQYF. In DNA form, the CDR3 reads TGTGCCAGCAGCTTGGACGGCTCCTACGAGCAGTACTTC. This sequence joins TRBV5-1 and TRBJ2-7; D remains ambiguous. The CDR3 is made up of 13 amino acids. The germline CDR1 and CDR2 sequences are SGHRS and YFSETQ. Full variable domain (outside the CDR3, taken from reference TRBV5-1 and TRBJ2-7): KAGVTQTPRYLIKTRGQQVTLSCSPISGHRSVSWYQQTPGQGLQFLFEYFSETQRNKGNFPGRFSGRQFSNSRSEMNVSTLELGDSALYLCASSLDGSYEQYFGPGTRLTVT.

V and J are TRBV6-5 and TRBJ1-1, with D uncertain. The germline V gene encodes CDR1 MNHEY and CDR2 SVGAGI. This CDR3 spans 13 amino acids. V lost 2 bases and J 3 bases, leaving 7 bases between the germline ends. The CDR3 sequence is CASSYEVDTEAFF. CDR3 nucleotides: TGTGCCAGCAGTTACGAGGTGGACACTGAAGCTTTCTTT.

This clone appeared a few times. The CDR3 protein is CASSLLVQRGGNEQFF. CDR3 DNA: TGTGCCAGCAGCTTGCTGGTCCAGCGGGGGGGCAATGAGCAGTTCTTC. The genes are TRBV5-4 and TRBJ2-1; the match to TRBD2 covers 10 bases. This CDR3 contains 16 residues. V gave up 1 base and J gave up 6 bases; unmatched junction bases: 7. Germline-derived CDR1 and CDR2 are SGHNT and YYREEE (reference sequence).

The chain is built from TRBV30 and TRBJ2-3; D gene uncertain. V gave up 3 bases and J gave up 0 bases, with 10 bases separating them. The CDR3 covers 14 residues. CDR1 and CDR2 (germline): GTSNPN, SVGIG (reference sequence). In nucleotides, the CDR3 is TGTGCCTGGAGGCTTGCGGCTAGCACAGATACGCAGTATTTT. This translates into CAWRLAASTDTQYF.

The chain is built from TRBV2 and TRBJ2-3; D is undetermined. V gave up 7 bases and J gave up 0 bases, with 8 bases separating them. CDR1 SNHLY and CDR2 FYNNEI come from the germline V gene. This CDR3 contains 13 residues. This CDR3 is CASIGSSTDTQYF. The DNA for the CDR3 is TGTGCCAGCATAGGGTCTAGCACAGATACGCAGTATTTT.

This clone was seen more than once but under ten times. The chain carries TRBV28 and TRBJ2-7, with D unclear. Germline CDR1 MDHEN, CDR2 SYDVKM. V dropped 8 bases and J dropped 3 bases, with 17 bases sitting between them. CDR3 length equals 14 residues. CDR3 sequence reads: CASLASGTLYEQYF. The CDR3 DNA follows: TGTGCCAGCCTCGCCTCGGGTACCCTCTACGAGCAGTACTTC.